The rows below give T cell receptor beta chains drawn from one sample of a study of breast tumors, draining lymph nodes, adjacent tissues. TCRdb independently ran MiXCR on the multiplex PCR reads; one entry per CDR3 protein. The data show some 120,000 distinct CDR3 sequences, about 20% seen once. Sequencing was carried out using axillary lymph node tissue. The receptors derive from a female donor with breast cancer. Some clones in this sample may be carry-over from other donors' samples. Each CDR3 is given with its conserved first and last residue.

len: 14; j_gene: TRBJ1-2; v_gene: TRBV27; CDR3aa: CASSRDRGSSGYTF
len: 13; j_gene: TRBJ2-7; v_gene: TRBV20-1; CDR3aa: CSASRGQGNEQYF
len: 15; j_gene: TRBJ2-7; v_gene: TRBV5-4; CDR3aa: CASSLGQSKIYEQYF
len: 14; j_gene: TRBJ2-7; v_gene: TRBV27; CDR3aa: CASSFSSEIYEQYF
len: 13; j_gene: TRBJ2-1; v_gene: TRBV7-9; CDR3aa: CASSSEAGRAQFF
len: 16; j_gene: TRBJ2-1; v_gene: TRBV4-1; CDR3aa: CASSRGLAGIYNEQFF
len: 16; j_gene: TRBJ2-3; v_gene: TRBV24-1; CDR3aa: CATSDSLAGAKDTQYF
len: 18; j_gene: TRBJ1-2; v_gene: TRBV6-5; CDR3aa: CASSSYYSGQDPNYGYTF
len: 18; j_gene: TRBJ2-2; v_gene: TRBV11-2; CDR3aa: CASSLIGQGGKNTGELFF
len: 16; j_gene: TRBJ2-1; v_gene: TRBV6-1; CDR3aa: CASSVQTGGAGDEQFF